This passage covers 25 T cell receptor beta chains from one sample sequenced in a study of shared clonotypes between healthy human individuals. Profiling relied on immunoSEQ multiplex PCR, and the TCRdb table lists in-frame clones only, not all of them. The sample shows roughly 2.5 million clones, just over 90% of them seen only once. Sequencing was performed on naive CD4+ T cells sorted from blood. Noted subset: CD45RA+ positively selected. Receptors originate from a man aged 18 to 35 in good health.

The genes are TRBV28 and TRBJ2-2; TRBD2 might be the D (5 bases). V gave up 4 bases and J gave up 5 bases, with 17 bases separating them. Germline CDR1 and CDR2: MDHEN and SYDVKM. The CDR3 covers 16 residues. CDR3 DNA: TGTGCCAGCAGTTGGCCCCGACACGGAGGTACCGGGGAGCTGTTTTTT. It yields the protein CASSWPRHGGTGELFF.

V usage is TRBV7-9 and J usage is TRBJ1-3; D gene ambiguous. Germline values: CDR1 SEHNR, CDR2 FQNEAQ (reference sequence). The V end was cut by 5 bases, the J end by 1 base, with 9 bases between. The CDR3 loop spans 14 amino acids. This CDR3 is CASSLRRSGNTIYF. The CDR3 DNA follows: TGTGCCAGCAGCCTCAGGAGGTCTGGAAACACCATATATTTT.

This clone was detected once. The V and J genes are TRBV7-9 and TRBJ1-6; tentative D call: TRBD1 (5 bases). Trimming shortened V by 5 bases and J by 10 bases, and 12 bases separated the two germline ends. Germline loops: CDR1 SEHNR, CDR2 FQNEAQ (reference sequence). The CDR3 spans 13 residues. The CDR3: CASSGRDSSPLHF. The CDR3 DNA reads as TGTGCCAGCAGCGGAAGGGACTCCTCACCCCTCCACTTT.

This clone was found once. The V call is TRBV7-9, the J call TRBJ1-5; a possible D gene is TRBD1 (5 bases). CDR1 SEHNR and CDR2 FQNEAQ come from the germline V gene (reference sequence). Trimming left V 1 base short and J 2 bases short, with 18 bases between. The CDR3 sequence is 18 residues long. The CDR3 sequence is CASSLEAGRGLGNQPQHF. Here the CDR3 DNA reads TGTGCCAGCAGCTTAGAGGCAGGGAGGGGATTGGGCAATCAGCCCCAGCATTTT.

The V gene is TRBV21-1, the J gene TRBJ2-6; the table names TRBD1, a call not compared with the DNA. TRBV21-1 is a listed pseudogene. The CDR3 contains 19 residues. The CDR3 DNA is TGTGCCAGCTCCGTCGGACAGCGAAGCCTTAGCTCTGGGGCCAACGTCCTGACTTTC. This sequence encodes CASSVGQRSLSSGANVLTF.

The chain is built from TRBV25-1 and TRBJ2-5; the match to TRBD2 covers 7 bases. V shed 6 bases and J 1 base; nucleotides not matched to a gene: 8. The germline V gene has CDR1 MGHDK and CDR2 SYGVNS. The CDR3 spans 15 residues. CDR3 loop: CASRGLGLLQETQYF. DNA of the CDR3: TGTGCCAGCAGAGGCCTGGGACTACTCCAAGAGACCCAGTACTTC.

A single count supports this clone. V and J are TRBV9 and TRBJ1-5; TRBD1 might be the D (6 bases). The V end lost 4 bases, the J end lost 5 bases, and 19 bases lay between the germline ends. The CDR3 sequence is 16 residues long. CDR1 and CDR2 from the germline V gene are SGDLS and YYNGEE. CDR3 in DNA: TGTGCCAGCAGCATAGGTGGGGGTCCAGGGGATCAGCCCCAGCATTTT. Translation gives CASSIGGGPGDQPQHF. The entire variable domain, with the rest obtained from reference TRBV9 and TRBJ1-5, is as follows: DSGVTQTPKHLITATGQRVTLRCSPRSGDLSVYWYQQSLDQGLQFLIQYYNGEERAKGNILERFSAQQFPDLHSELNLSSLELGDSALYFCASSIGGGPGDQPQHFGDGTRLSIL.

This clone was counted only a few times. V usage is TRBV2 and J usage is TRBJ1-4, with D perhaps matching TRBD1 (5 bases). From germline, CDR1 is SNHLY and CDR2 FYNNEI. V was cut by 6 bases and J by 3 bases, with 14 bases left in between. This CDR3 is built from 15 residues. The CDR3 coding sequence is TGTGCCAGCAGCCCAAACTTGGGGGCTAATGAAAAACTGTTTTTT. Amino acid sequence: CASSPNLGANEKLFF.

The genes are TRBV2 and TRBJ2-5; unclear D gene. V was clipped by 5 bases and J by 4 bases, with 14 bases between them. The germline CDR1 and CDR2 sequences are SNHLY and FYNNEI. The CDR3 has 14 amino acids. CDR3 nucleotide sequence: TGTGCCAGCAGTAACTGGCTTACGGGAGAGACCCAGTACTTC. Residues: CASSNWLTGETQYF.

This CDR3 reads CASSLGWTVNNEQFF. DNA for the CDR3: TGTGCCAGCAGCTTAGGGTGGACAGTGAACAATGAGCAGTTCTTC. The chain has TRBV11-2 and TRBJ2-1, with D possibly being TRBD1 (6 bases). The CDR3 runs to 15 residues. Looked up from germline, CDR1 is SGHAT and CDR2 is FQNNGV. V was trimmed by 1 base and J by 5 bases, leaving 12 bases between them.

The rearrangement joins TRBV10-3 to TRBJ2-5; perhaps D is TRBD1 or TRBD2 (6 bases each). Germline assignment: CDR1 ENHRY and CDR2 SYGVKD. The germline V and J ends were trimmed by 3 bases and 5 bases, with 16 bases remaining between them. CDR3 size: 15 residues. The chain's CDR3 is CAISDLGQRGETQYF. The CDR3 DNA sequence: TGTGCCATCAGTGACCTGGGACAACGGGGGGAGACCCAGTACTTC.

The chain employs TRBV9 and TRBJ2-1; D might be TRBD1 (6 bases). The CDR3 extends over 14 amino acids. Germline CDR1 is SGDLS and CDR2 is YYNGEE. Trimming cost V 6 bases and J 6 bases, with 16 bases left between them. CDR3 loop: CASNQGRIGNEQFF. The CDR3 DNA reads TGTGCCAGCAACCAGGGGAGAATCGGCAATGAGCAGTTCTTC.

The chain has TRBV28 and TRBJ2-1, with D possibly matching TRBD2 (6 bases). The germline gives CDR1 MDHEN, CDR2 SYDVKM. Trimming stripped 8 bases from V and 7 bases from J, with 12 bases between. The CDR3 covers 12 residues. The CDR3 loop is CASLGAGNEQFF. The CDR3 DNA follows: TGTGCCAGCCTAGGGGCGGGAAATGAGCAGTTCTTC.

This chain uses TRBV6-1 with TRBJ1-2, with D hard to call. The V end was cut by 2 bases, the J end by 8 bases, with 18 bases between. The CDR3 has 15 residues. Germline V gene lookup returns CDR1 MNHNS and CDR2 SASEGT. Here the CDR3 DNA reads TGTGCCAGCAGTGAAATAGAACAGCCCTCTGGAGGCTACACCTTC. Translating it yields CASSEIEQPSGGYTF.

The chain links TRBV11-2 to TRBJ2-4, with 9 positions matching TRBD2. Unmatched junction bases numbered 12, after V lost 5 bases and J lost 7 bases. CDR3 size: 16 residues. From germline, CDR1 is SGHAT and CDR2 FQNNGV. The CDR3 region has the DNA TGTGCCAGCAGCACGAGCGGCGCGGGAGGGCCGAACATTCAGTACTTC. Amino acid sequence: CASSTSGAGGPNIQYF.

In DNA, the CDR3 is TGTGCCAGCAGTTTGGTGCGGGGGGCCTACGAGCAGTACTTC. Translating it yields CASSLVRGAYEQYF. This rearrangement joins TRBV27 to TRBJ2-7, with 8 bases identical to TRBD2. J gave up 2 bases and V 3 bases, and 3 bases lay outside the gene matches. The CDR3 runs to 14 residues. Germline CDR1 MNHEY, CDR2 SMNVEV (reference sequence).

This chain connects TRBV6-6 to TRBJ2-5; TRBD1 is a possible D gene (6 bases). The CDR3 consists of 12 residues. V gave up 7 bases and J gave up 4 bases, with 10 bases separating them. From germline, CDR1 is MNHNY and CDR2 SVGAGI (reference sequence). CDR3 DNA sequence: TGTGCCAGCAAGGAAGGGGGAGAGACCCAGTACTTC. Its translation is CASKEGGETQYF.

V and J are TRBV6-1 and TRBJ2-7; 9 bases line up with TRBD2. The CDR3 extends over 17 amino acids. V lost 5 bases, J lost 0 bases, and 11 bases stayed unmatched. Germline V lookup: CDR1 MNHNS, CDR2 SASEGT. The DNA of the CDR3 is TGTGCCAGCAGTAAAGGGAGACTAGCGGACAGCTCCTACGAGCAGTACTTC. This encodes CASSKGRLADSSYEQYF.

V is TRBV18 and J is TRBJ2-3; possibly TRBD2 for D (6 bases). The CDR3 loop spans 17 amino acids. The V gene lost 2 bases and the J gene lost 0 bases, with 15 bases spanning the gap. CDR1 is KGHSH, CDR2 LQKENI, per germline. CDR3 sequence reads: CASSPNLSGTSTDTQYF. The CDR3 DNA reads as TGTGCCAGCTCACCAAACCTTTCGGGGACTAGCACAGATACGCAGTATTTT.

This chain links TRBV11-2 with TRBJ2-4, with D uncertain. Germline V gene data show CDR1 as SGHAT and CDR2 as FQNNGV. V shed 1 base and J shed 7 bases, with 5 bases lying between them. This CDR3 has 12 amino acids. The CDR3 DNA follows: TGTGCCAGCAGCTTAGGTGCGAACATTCAGTACTTC. As protein: CASSLGANIQYF.

This chain joins TRBV28 and TRBJ1-6; D is unclear. With 3 bases removed from V and 10 bases from J, the gap between germline ends came to 16 bases. CDR1 and CDR2 from the germline V gene are MDHEN and SYDVKM. The CDR3 is made up of 15 amino acids. In nucleotides, the CDR3 is TGTGCCAGCAGTTTCCTTTATGGGTGGGAATCACCCCTCCACTTT. This codes for CASSFLYGWESPLHF.

The rearrangement links TRBV14 to TRBJ2-5; D gene uncertain. In germline, CDR1 is SGHDN, CDR2 FVKESK. The CDR3 loop spans 11 amino acids. The V and J ends lost 3 bases and 6 bases respectively, with 5 bases between them. The CDR3 sequence is CASSHSQTQYF. The CDR3 DNA sequence: TGTGCCAGCAGCCACAGTCAGACCCAGTACTTC.

The chain combines TRBV9 with TRBJ2-5, with 12 bases identical to TRBD1. Trimming removed 4 bases from V and 4 bases from J; junction bases left unmatched: 5. The CDR3 has 15 residues. Germline V CDR1 and CDR2: SGDLS, YYNGEE. In nucleotides, the CDR3 is TGTGCCAGCAGCCTAGGGACAGGGGGCCGAGAGACCCAGTACTTC. Translation gives CASSLGTGGRETQYF. Full variable domain (outside the CDR3, taken from reference TRBV9 and TRBJ2-5): DSGVTQTPKHLITATGQRVTLRCSPRSGDLSVYWYQQSLDQGLQFLIQYYNGEERAKGNILERFSAQQFPDLHSELNLSSLELGDSALYFCASSLGTGGRETQYFGPGTRLLVL.

The rearrangement joins TRBV29-1 to TRBJ2-3; 14 bases line up with TRBD2. After removal of 7 bases from V and 0 bases from J, the junction contained 6 bases not matched to a gene. CDR3 length: 16 residues. Germline V lookup: CDR1 SQVTM, CDR2 ANQGSEA. CDR3 in amino acids: CSAGLAGASSTDTQYF. CDR3 DNA sequence: TGCAGCGCGGGACTAGCGGGAGCCTCAAGCACAGATACGCAGTATTTT.

V is TRBV7-8 and J is TRBJ2-7, with 7 bases identical to TRBD1. V lost 6 bases to trimming and J lost 4 bases; unmatched junction nucleotides: 9. This CDR3 contains 14 residues. Per the germline V gene, CDR1 is SGHVS and CDR2 is FQNEAQ. CDR3 bases: TGTGCCAGCAGGTGGGACCGGGACAGATACGAGCAGTACTTC. Protein product: CASRWDRDRYEQYF. Drawing the rest from reference TRBV7-8 and TRBJ2-7, the complete variable domain is GAGVSQSPRYKVAKRGQDVALRCDPISGHVSLFWYQQALGQGPEFLTYFQNEAQLDKSGLPSDRFFAERPEGSVSTLKIQRTQQEDSAVYLCASRWDRDRYEQYFGPGTRLTVT.